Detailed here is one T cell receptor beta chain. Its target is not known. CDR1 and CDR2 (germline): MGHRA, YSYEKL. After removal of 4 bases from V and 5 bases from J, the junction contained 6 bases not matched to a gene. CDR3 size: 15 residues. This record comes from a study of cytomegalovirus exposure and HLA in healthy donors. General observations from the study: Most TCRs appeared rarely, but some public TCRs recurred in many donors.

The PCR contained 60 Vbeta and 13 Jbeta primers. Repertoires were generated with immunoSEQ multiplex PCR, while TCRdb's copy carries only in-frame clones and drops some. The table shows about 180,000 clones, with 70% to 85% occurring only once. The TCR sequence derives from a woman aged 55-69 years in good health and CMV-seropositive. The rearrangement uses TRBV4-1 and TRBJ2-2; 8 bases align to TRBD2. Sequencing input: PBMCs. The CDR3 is CASSLGLVGTGELFF. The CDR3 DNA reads TGCGCCAGCAGCCTGGGACTAGTGGGGACCGGGGAGCTGTTTTTT.